Sequencing of this T cell receptor (beta chain) was carried out in a study of blood T cell repertoires in COVID-19. This CDR3 comprises 14 residues. The V and J ends lost 4 bases and 4 bases, in that order; junction bases with no gene match: 4. Germline assignment: CDR1 SGHVS and CDR2 FQNEAQ. Libraries were prepared by immunoSEQ multiplex PCR; TCRdb keeps only in-frame clonotypes and omits some of them. Of 150,000 to 180,000 clones in the sample, about three quarters were seen once. The receptor's source is an elderly man with acute or convalescent COVID-19. V and J are TRBV7-8 and TRBJ1-5; 7 bases are shared with TRBD1. Sequenced: peripheral blood. The CDR3 is CASSSGQLNQPQHF. The CDR3 nucleotides read TGTGCCAGCAGCTCGGGACAGCTTAATCAGCCCCAGCATTTT.